This passage covers 31 T cell receptor beta chains from one sample sequenced in a study of cytomegalovirus exposure and HLA in healthy donors. The PCR made use of 60 Vbeta and 13 Jbeta primers. Clones were sequenced by immunoSEQ multiplex PCR, and TCRdb holds only the in-frame ones, with some missing. Of around 200,000 clones in the sample, around 85% are singletons; the top ten hold about 1.7%. The sequencing sample was made of PBMCs. Receptors originate from a man between 50 and 59 years old in good health and CMV-seronegative.

V gene TRBV15 combines with J gene TRBJ1-2; 9 positions agree with TRBD1. Unmatched junction bases numbered 8, after V lost 0 bases and J lost 6 bases. The CDR3 contains 16 residues. Germline V CDR1 and CDR2: LNHNV, YYDKDF (reference sequence). The CDR3 reads CATSRDFGTGTNGYTF. DNA of the CDR3: TGTGCCACCAGCAGAGATTTTGGGACAGGGACCAATGGCTACACCTTC.

This clone was picked up one time. The chain recombines TRBV30 with TRBJ2-6; perhaps TRBD2 as D (6 bases). V lost 3 bases and J lost 3, with 9 bases in between. The CDR3 contains 14 residues. Looked up from germline, CDR1 is GTSNPN and CDR2 is SVGIG (reference sequence). For the CDR3, the DNA is TGTGCCTGGAGGCGGGGATATGGGGCCAACGTCCTGACTTTC. Translated, it gives CAWRRGYGANVLTF.

The chain has TRBV28 and TRBJ1-2; no clear D. The germline CDR1 and CDR2 sequences are MDHEN and SYDVKM. CDR3 length: 14 residues. Between the trimmed V and J ends, which lost 7 bases and 4 bases, there was a span of 16 bases. The CDR3 is CASTALRRFYGYTF. In DNA form, the CDR3 reads TGTGCCAGCACGGCGCTTCGCAGGTTCTATGGCTACACCTTC.

The chain links TRBV7-9 to TRBJ2-7; TRBD1 aligns across 8 bases. After removal of 1 base from V and 4 bases from J, the junction contained 9 bases not matched to a gene. Germline V lookup: CDR1 SEHNR, CDR2 FQNEAQ (reference sequence). This CDR3 has 16 residues. The CDR3 DNA sequence: TGTGCCAGCAGCTTAGAGTCCTGGACAGGGTCGTACGAGCAGTACTTC. Translating it yields CASSLESWTGSYEQYF.

The CDR3 sequence is CASSPQDYEQYF. CDR3 coding DNA: TGTGCCAGCAGTCCGCAGGACTACGAGCAGTACTTC. This chain connects TRBV6-1 to TRBJ2-7, with D unresolved. The CDR3 has 12 amino acids. Germline lookup yields CDR1 MNHNS and CDR2 SASEGT. V was trimmed by 5 bases and J by 3 bases, leaving 8 bases between them.

The rearrangement uses TRBV10-3 and TRBJ2-7; a weak D match, TRBD1 (7 bases). Trimming left V 7 bases short and J 3 bases short, with 19 bases between. This CDR3 contains 15 residues. CDR1 is ENHRY and CDR2 is SYGVKD in the germline V gene. The CDR3 sequence is CAIKDQGGGNYEQYF. The CDR3 region has the DNA TGTGCCATCAAAGACCAGGGGGGCGGGAACTACGAGCAGTACTTC.

The genes are TRBV5-1 and TRBJ2-6, with D possibly matching TRBD1 (6 bases). The CDR3 has 15 amino acids. Germline V gene lookup returns CDR1 SGHRS and CDR2 YFSETQ. Between the trimmed V and J ends, which lost 8 bases and 1 base, there was a span of 13 bases. Here the CDR3 DNA reads TGCGCCAGTCGGACAGAAGGGTCTGGGGCCAACGTCCTGACTTTC. This encodes CASRTEGSGANVLTF.

This clone came up once. The chain recombines TRBV7-9 with TRBJ2-3; D is unresolved. CDR1 and CDR2 from the germline V gene are SEHNR and FQNEAQ (reference sequence). The CDR3 is made up of 12 amino acids. The V gene lost 1 base and the J gene lost 4 bases, with 3 bases spanning the gap. CDR3 region: CASSLGPDTQYF. CDR3 nucleotide sequence: TGTGCCAGCAGCTTAGGGCCAGATACGCAGTATTTT.

J is TRBJ1-4 and V is TRBV7-3; D may be TRBD1 (5 bases). V was cut by 5 bases and J by 4 bases, with 20 bases left in between. The V gene's germline CDR1 is SGHTA and CDR2 FQGTGA. This CDR3 is built from 17 residues. Here the CDR3 reads CASSPLGGVGVNEKLFF. The CDR3 DNA reads TGTGCCAGCAGCCCCCTTGGGGGGGTAGGGGTTAATGAAAAACTGTTTTTT. Looking up the rest from reference TRBV7-3 and TRBJ1-4 gives the full variable domain: GAGVSQTPSNKVTEKGKYVELRCDPISGHTALYWYRQSLGQGPEFLIYFQGTGAADDSGLPNDRFFAVRPEGSVSTLKIQRTERGDSAVYLCASSPLGGVGVNEKLFFGSGTQLSVL.

The chain is built from TRBV5-4 and TRBJ1-2, with D possibly matching TRBD1 (5 bases). This CDR3 comprises 15 residues. Germline V gene lookup returns CDR1 SGHNT and CDR2 YYREEE (reference sequence). V dropped 7 bases and J dropped 0 bases, with 16 bases sitting between them. The CDR3 protein is CASSGSGKPNYGYTF. The CDR3 nucleotides read TGTGCCAGCTCAGGGTCAGGGAAGCCTAACTATGGCTACACCTTC.

About this clone: The identical CDR3 is also encoded by other nucleotide sequences in the sample. V is TRBV18 and J is TRBJ1-1; tentative D call: TRBD1 (5 bases). Trimming left V 6 bases short and J 2 bases short, with 13 bases between. The CDR3 runs to 14 residues. Germline V gene data show CDR1 as KGHSH and CDR2 as LQKENI. CDR3 amino acids: CASSPPRGNTEAFF. The CDR3 DNA reads as TGTGCCAGCTCTCCCCCGCGGGGCAACACTGAAGCTTTCTTT.

The chain uses TRBV30 and TRBJ2-1, with TRBD2 as a possible D gene (5 bases). CDR3 length: 17 residues. Germline V CDR1 and CDR2: GTSNPN, SVGIG (reference sequence). V was cut by 3 bases and J by 3 bases, with 21 bases left in between. CDR3 nucleotide sequence: TGTGCCTGGAGGGTGATTGGGAGAGCGCCCCTCTACAATGAGCAGTTCTTC. This translates into CAWRVIGRAPLYNEQFF.

This clone has a single count. The rearrangement uses TRBV27 and TRBJ2-7; TRBD2 matches at 10 bases. Unmatched junction bases numbered 8, after V lost 5 bases and J lost 4 bases. This CDR3 is 15 amino acids long. Germline V lookup: CDR1 MNHEY, CDR2 SMNVEV (reference sequence). The CDR3 DNA reads TGTGCCAGCAGTCCCTCAGCGGGAGGGGGATACGAGCAGTACTTC. Its translation: CASSPSAGGGYEQYF.

The chain uses TRBV29-1 and TRBJ2-1; 10 bases align to TRBD2. CDR1 is SQVTM, CDR2 ANQGSEA, per germline. Trimming removed 5 bases from V and 4 bases from J; junction bases left unmatched: 8. This CDR3 contains 15 residues. The CDR3 is CSVIPGTSVYNEQFF. In DNA form, the CDR3 reads TGCAGCGTTATACCCGGGACTAGCGTGTACAATGAGCAGTTCTTC.

The gene calls are TRBV28 and TRBJ2-7, with D possibly matching TRBD1 (6 bases). Germline CDR1 is MDHEN and CDR2 is SYDVKM. Trimming removed 3 bases at V and 4 bases at J, with 19 bases between. The CDR3 has 16 amino acids. CDR3 residues: CASSFVSGTGMYEQYF. Here the CDR3 DNA reads TGTGCCAGCAGTTTTGTGTCGGGAACAGGGATGTACGAGCAGTACTTC.

The chain recombines TRBV18 with TRBJ1-3, with D uncertain. Germline V lookup: CDR1 KGHSH, CDR2 LQKENI. V shed 6 bases and J shed 4 bases, with 13 bases lying between them. The CDR3 has 14 amino acids. The CDR3 DNA is TGTGCCAGCTCTACCACGGGGATCGGAAACACCATATATTTT. Translating it yields CASSTTGIGNTIYF.

CDR3: CASSLGLPGGSSYEQYF. For the CDR3, the DNA is TGTGCCAGCAGCTTAGGGTTACCGGGGGGAAGCTCCTACGAGCAGTACTTC. This chain uses TRBV11-2 with TRBJ2-7, with 7 positions matching TRBD2. The CDR3 is 17 amino acids. The germline V gene encodes CDR1 SGHAT and CDR2 FQNNGV. J lost 0 bases, V lost 1 base, and 9 bases had no gene match.

This chain joins TRBV5-8 and TRBJ2-7, with D possibly TRBD2 on 6 matching bases. Germline V gene sequence: CDR1 SGHTS, CDR2 YDEGEE. V shed 0 bases and J shed 6 bases, with 19 bases lying between them. The CDR3 has 16 residues. The CDR3 sequence is CASSLARGFSPLEQYF. Written as DNA, the CDR3 is TGTGCCAGCAGCTTGGCGCGGGGATTTAGTCCGCTCGAGCAGTACTTC.

This clone has a single count. This sample also contains other DNA sequences that code for the same CDR3. The chain carries TRBV29-1 and TRBJ2-1, with 15 bases lining up with TRBD2. The CDR3 length is 15 residues. V was clipped by 6 bases and J by 9 bases; unmatched bases: 9. Germline loops: CDR1 SQVTM, CDR2 ANQGSEA. CDR3 sequence reads: CSVGLAGGPWGEQFF. The CDR3 DNA reads as TGCAGCGTCGGACTAGCGGGAGGGCCATGGGGTGAGCAGTTCTTC.

This clone was seen a few times. The CDR3 bases are TGTGCCACCAGAATTGGGGCCTACGAGCAGTACTTC. Amino acid sequence: CATRIGAYEQYF. The chain links TRBV25-1 to TRBJ2-5; D is ambiguous. The end of the DNA is better explained by TRBJ2-7, so the J call may be wrong. Per the germline V gene, CDR1 is MGHDK and CDR2 is SYGVNS. The CDR3 runs to 12 residues.

This chain uses TRBV5-4 with TRBJ1-2, with D perhaps TRBD1 (6 bases). This CDR3 is 13 amino acids long. V lost 4 bases, J lost 6 bases, and 13 bases lay in between. Germline V gene data show CDR1 as SGHNT and CDR2 as YYREEE (reference sequence). The DNA of the CDR3 is TGTGCCAGCAGCCTTACCGGGACAAATGGCTACACCTTC. This sequence encodes CASSLTGTNGYTF.

The rearrangement links TRBV19 to TRBJ1-2; the D gene is possibly TRBD1 (6 bases). Deletions cut 5 bases from V and 8 bases from J, with 21 bases between. Germline CDR1 and CDR2: LNHDA and SQIVND (reference sequence). The CDR3 runs 15 residues. The CDR3 reads CASSARGVDLWGYTF. CDR3 DNA sequence: TGTGCCAGTAGTGCCAGGGGCGTCGACCTTTGGGGCTACACCTTC. The variable domain in full, with the rest retrieved from reference TRBV19 and TRBJ1-2, is DGGITQSPKYLFRKEGQNVTLSCEQNLNHDAMYWYRQDPGQGLRLIYYSQIVNDFQKGDIAEGYSVSREKKESFPLTVTSAQKNPTAFYLCASSARGVDLWGYTFGSGTRLTVV.

The J gene is TRBJ2-1, the V gene TRBV7-3; possible D gene TRBD2, 7 bases. The CDR3 runs 14 residues. V lost 5 bases and J 14 bases, leaving 22 bases between the germline ends. Germline CDR1 reads SGHTA; CDR2 reads FQGTGA. The CDR3 is CASSPTPGGRPEFF. CDR3 bases: TGTGCCAGCAGCCCGACGCCCGGGGGGCGTCCAGAGTTCTTC.

The chain uses TRBV4-1 and TRBJ2-6; D is perhaps TRBD1 (5 bases). The CDR3 runs to 20 residues. Germline CDR1 is MGHRA and CDR2 is YSYEKL. V lost 0 bases and J 4 bases, leaving 22 bases between the germline ends. The CDR3 DNA reads TGCGCCAGCAGCCAAGATCTCCCGGTTCAGGGATTATGGGGGGCCAACGTCCTGACTTTC. Translation gives CASSQDLPVQGLWGANVLTF.

This chain links TRBV27 with TRBJ2-3; 9 nucleotides line up with TRBD1. V lost 7 bases and J lost 2; bases outside the gene matches: 13. Germline V gene lookup returns CDR1 MNHEY and CDR2 SMNVEV (reference sequence). There are 17 residues in the CDR3. Here the CDR3 reads CASNPGQGAHSTDTQYF. CDR3 DNA: TGTGCCAGCAATCCGGGACAGGGCGCGCATTCCACAGATACGCAGTATTTT.

The chain combines TRBV7-9 with TRBJ1-4; 7 positions match TRBD1. The CDR3 totals 15 residues. Germline lookup yields CDR1 SEHNR and CDR2 FQNEAQ (reference sequence). Trimming cost V 10 bases and J 1 base; bases outside gene matches: 9. The DNA for the CDR3 is TGTGCCACCGCGGGACAGAGGGGAACTAATGAAAAACTGTTTTTT. Translation: CATAGQRGTNEKLFF.

V gene TRBV18 combines with J gene TRBJ1-1, with D maybe TRBD1 (6 bases). Germline loops: CDR1 KGHSH, CDR2 LQKENI. This CDR3 region has 17 residues. V was shortened by 3 bases and J by 1 base, with 18 bases between the two germline ends. CDR3 in DNA: TGTGCCAGCTCACCGGGGGCCCCGGGATCCTCGAACACTGAAGCTTTCTTT. It yields the protein CASSPGAPGSSNTEAFF.

This chain joins TRBV9 and TRBJ1-2, with 7 positions matching TRBD1. CDR1 and CDR2 from the germline V gene are SGDLS and YYNGEE. The CDR3 contains 15 residues. J gave up 3 bases and V 3 bases, and 8 bases lay outside the gene matches. The CDR3 DNA follows: TGTGCCAGCAGCGGCAACAGGGGCGACGACTATGGCTACACCTTC. Translated: CASSGNRGDDYGYTF.

The chain uses TRBV30 and TRBJ2-7, with 7 positions matching TRBD1. Germline values: CDR1 GTSNPN, CDR2 SVGIG (reference sequence). V lost 4 bases to trimming and J lost 1 base; unmatched junction nucleotides: 4. The CDR3 is made up of 13 amino acids. CDR3 sequence reads: CAWMSTGSYEQYF. In DNA form, the CDR3 reads TGTGCCTGGATGTCGACAGGGTCCTACGAGCAGTACTTC.

The V and J genes are TRBV10-2 and TRBJ2-7, with D perhaps matching TRBD2 (7 bases). V shed 0 bases and J shed 5 bases, with 11 bases lying between them. This CDR3 comprises 14 residues. Germline V gene data show CDR1 as WSHSY and CDR2 as SAAADI. This CDR3 is CASSESGRGDEQYF. CDR3 DNA sequence: TGCGCCAGCAGTGAGTCGGGGAGGGGGGACGAGCAGTACTTC.

The chain links TRBV5-4 to TRBJ2-7; the match to TRBD2 covers 16 bases. Looked up from germline, CDR1 is SGHNT and CDR2 is YYREEE (reference sequence). The CDR3 sequence is 17 residues long. The junction had 9 bases not matched to a gene; V was cut back by 5 bases and J by 4 bases. The CDR3 DNA sequence: TGTGCCAGCAGTCCCCCGGGACTAGCGGGAGGGGGGTACGAGCAGTACTTC. Its protein product is CASSPPGLAGGGYEQYF.